Presented here are 22 T cell receptor beta chains from one specimen sequenced in a study of blood T cell repertoires in COVID-19. Measured with immunoSEQ multiplex PCR; TCRdb has only the in-frame clones, and not every one. The sample holds roughly 400,000 clones, about 90% seen once. The sample was PBMCs or T cells enriched from blood (not recorded which). Receptors originate from a man aged 18 to 30 who had recovered from COVID-19.

The rearrangement uses TRBV4-1 and TRBJ1-5, with a possible D match to TRBD1 (5 bases). The CDR3 totals 14 residues. V lost 1 base and J lost 4, with 8 bases in between. CDR1 and CDR2 (germline): MGHRA, YSYEKL. CDR3 amino acids: CASSQVGGNQPQHF. CDR3 coding DNA: TGCGCCAGCAGCCAAGTCGGGGGGAATCAGCCCCAGCATTTT.

The CDR3 sequence: CASSRKMDREGQPQHF. In DNA form, the CDR3 reads TGCGCCAGCAGCCGCAAGATGGACAGGGAAGGTCAGCCCCAGCATTTT. V and J are TRBV4-1 and TRBJ1-5; 8 bases align to TRBD1. Looked up from germline, CDR1 is MGHRA and CDR2 is YSYEKL. The V gene end was trimmed by 4 bases and the J gene end by 6 bases; junction bases not matched to a gene: 11. This CDR3 is 16 amino acids long.

The chain employs TRBV28 and TRBJ2-7, with TRBD1 matching over 12 bases. The germline V gene encodes CDR1 MDHEN and CDR2 SYDVKM. V trimming: 3 bases; J trimming: 2 bases; junction bases outside the gene matches: 2. This CDR3 comprises 15 residues. The CDR3 reads CASSFRDRGPYEQYF. The CDR3 DNA is TGTGCCAGCAGTTTTCGGGACAGGGGGCCCTACGAGCAGTACTTC.

This clone has only one observation. This chain joins TRBV11-2 and TRBJ1-1; D is ambiguous. V was shortened by 3 bases and J by 5 bases, with 7 bases between the two germline ends. Looked up from germline, CDR1 is SGHAT and CDR2 is FQNNGV. The CDR3 covers 12 residues. The CDR3 sequence is CASSFWRTEAFF. DNA of the CDR3: TGTGCCAGCAGCTTTTGGAGGACTGAAGCTTTCTTT.

The J gene is TRBJ1-4, the V gene TRBV29-1; D is possibly TRBD1 (5 bases). The CDR3 has 13 residues. Germline V CDR1 and CDR2: SQVTM, ANQGSEA. Trimming stripped 4 bases from V and 4 bases from J, with 10 bases between. The chain's CDR3 is CSVGEGSNEKLFF. Here the CDR3 DNA reads TGCAGCGTTGGGGAGGGGAGTAATGAAAAACTGTTTTTT.

The V call is TRBV28, the J call TRBJ1-6; 10 bases agree with TRBD1. Germline V CDR1 and CDR2: MDHEN, SYDVKM. The CDR3 length is 19 residues. V lost 5 bases, J lost 1 base, and 11 bases stayed unmatched. The CDR3 DNA follows: TGTGCCAGCAGTCCCTTTGGGGGACAGGGGAGGTCCTATAATTCACCCCTCCACTTT. This codes for CASSPFGGQGRSYNSPLHF.

The chain has TRBV4-2 and TRBJ2-3; no firm D call. The V gene's germline CDR1 is LGHNA and CDR2 YNFKEQ. The CDR3 sequence is 15 residues long. V was clipped by 0 bases and J by 0 bases, with 7 bases between them. CDR3 amino acids: CASSQDQTSTDTQYF. The CDR3, as DNA: TGTGCCAGCAGCCAAGACCAAACTAGCACAGATACGCAGTATTTT.

The genes are TRBV5-1 and TRBJ1-1; TRBD1 agrees at 7 bases. This CDR3 is 13 amino acids long. The germline V gene has CDR1 SGHRS and CDR2 YFSETQ. V dropped 5 bases and J dropped 1; count of bases not matched to a gene: 2. As DNA, the CDR3 is TGCGCCAGCAGAAGACAGGGGAACACTGAAGCTTTCTTT. It yields the protein CASRRQGNTEAFF.

The J gene is TRBJ2-7, the V gene TRBV20-1; the match to TRBD1 covers 9 bases. Losses at the gene ends were 7 bases for V and 3 bases for J; bases not matched to a gene: 1. CDR1 and CDR2 (germline): DFQATT, SNEGSKA (reference sequence). The CDR3 is 11 residues long. CDR3 nucleotides: TGCAGTGGACAGGGGGACTACGAGCAGTACTTC. The encoded protein is CSGQGDYEQYF.

This sequence joins TRBV11-3 and TRBJ2-5; 7 nucleotides align to TRBD2. Germline lookup yields CDR1 SGHNT and CDR2 YENEEA. V was pared by 2 bases and J by 3 bases, with 9 bases of the junction left unmatched. The CDR3 runs 16 residues. In DNA, the CDR3 is TGTGCCAGCAGCTTAAGGTCCGGGGCGGGAGAAGAGACCCAGTACTTC. It translates to CASSLRSGAGEETQYF.

The V gene is TRBV6-1, the J gene TRBJ1-5; D is unclear. This CDR3 contains 18 residues. The V and J ends lost 1 base and 0 bases respectively, with 16 bases between them. The germline CDR1 and CDR2 sequences are MNHNS and SASEGT. The CDR3 protein is CASSEVQRGGSSNQPQHF. The DNA for the CDR3 is TGTGCCAGCAGTGAAGTCCAACGGGGTGGGAGTAGCAATCAGCCCCAGCATTTT.

The chain recombines TRBV9 with TRBJ2-2, with TRBD2 matching over 12 bases. The V and J ends lost 3 bases and 9 bases, in that order; junction bases with no gene match: 6. The CDR3 extends over 15 amino acids. Germline CDR1 and CDR2: SGDLS and YYNGEE. CDR3 DNA sequence: TGTGCCAGCAGCGCTAGCGGGGGGGCCGGCAGGGAGCTGTTTTTT. Encoded protein: CASSASGGAGRELFF.

The genes are TRBV6-1 and TRBJ1-1; no reliable D call. The V end was cut by 1 base, the J end by 10 bases, with 7 bases between. Germline V gene lookup returns CDR1 MNHNS and CDR2 SASEGT. There are 11 residues in the CDR3. CDR3 protein: CASSEGLVAFF. Written as DNA, the CDR3 is TGTGCCAGCAGTGAAGGACTTGTAGCTTTCTTT.

V and J are TRBV5-8 and TRBJ2-1; D is uncertain. Looked up from germline, CDR1 is SGHTS and CDR2 is YDEGEE. This CDR3 region has 15 residues. With 0 bases removed from V and 7 bases from J, the gap between germline ends came to 14 bases. CDR3 sequence: CASSLGVRIGNEQFF. In DNA form, the CDR3 reads TGTGCCAGCAGCTTGGGGGTGAGAATCGGGAATGAGCAGTTCTTC.

This clone was counted only a few times. V gene TRBV3-1 (or the pseudogene TRBV3-2) combines with J gene TRBJ1-2; tentatively, D is TRBD1 (5 bases). CDR3 length: 14 residues. Trimming shortened V by 0 bases and J by 8 bases, and 13 bases separated the two germline ends. Germline V gene data show CDR1 as LGHDT and CDR2 as YNNKEL (reference sequence). CDR3 DNA sequence: TGTGCCAGCAGCCAAGATTCGGCAGGGCGCGGCTACACCTTC. Its translation is CASSQDSAGRGYTF.

The table lists this clone with a few counts. V gene TRBV30 combines with J gene TRBJ1-6; D is possibly TRBD1 (6 bases). The germline V gene encodes CDR1 GTSNPN and CDR2 SVGIG (reference sequence). With 4 bases removed from V and 8 bases from J, the gap between germline ends came to 15 bases. CDR3 length equals 14 residues. The CDR3 bases are TGTGCCTGGAATTGGGGGGGCGCGGATTCACCCCTCCACTTT. Its translation: CAWNWGGADSPLHF.

The J gene is TRBJ2-3, the V gene TRBV19, with D uncertain. Trimming stripped 1 base from V and 3 bases from J, with 8 bases between. This CDR3 contains 14 residues. The germline CDR1 and CDR2 sequences are LNHDA and SQIVND (reference sequence). This chain's CDR3 is CASSIGRKTDTQYF. For the CDR3, the DNA is TGTGCCAGTAGTATAGGGAGAAAGACAGATACGCAGTATTTT. The variable domain in full, completed from reference TRBV19 and TRBJ2-3, reads DGGITQSPKYLFRKEGQNVTLSCEQNLNHDAMYWYRQDPGQGLRLIYYSQIVNDFQKGDIAEGYSVSREKKESFPLTVTSAQKNPTAFYLCASSIGRKTDTQYFGPGTRLTVL.

The J gene is TRBJ1-3, the V gene TRBV15, with TRBD1 matching 9 bases. Germline CDR1 is LNHNV and CDR2 is YYDKDF (reference sequence). The CDR3 length is 14 residues. V was clipped by 3 bases and J by 7 bases; unmatched bases: 4. CDR3 sequence: CATSRDRGLNTIYF. CDR3 DNA sequence: TGTGCCACCAGCAGGGACAGGGGCCTGAACACCATATATTTT.

This clone appeared once. V and J are TRBV5-1 and TRBJ1-1; D is uncertain. The germline CDR1 and CDR2 sequences are SGHRS and YFSETQ. The CDR3 extends over 16 amino acids. The V end was cut by 0 bases, the J end by 2 bases, with 14 bases between. The CDR3 sequence: CASSLAITALNTEAFF. CDR3 bases: TGCGCCAGCAGCTTGGCCATCACAGCCCTCAACACTGAAGCTTTCTTT.

This sequence joins TRBV6-1 and TRBJ2-5; 9 bases fit TRBD2. Trimming took 3 bases from V and 6 from J; bases not matched to a gene: 11. Germline V gives CDR1 MNHNS, CDR2 SASEGT. The CDR3 length is 16 residues. Here the CDR3 reads CASSDAASGVRKTQYF. CDR3 bases: TGTGCCAGCAGTGACGCGGCTAGCGGGGTCCGAAAGACCCAGTACTTC.

This clone occurred once. V gene TRBV5-1 combines with J gene TRBJ1-3; TRBD1 matches at 7 bases. V lost 4 bases, J lost 1 base, and 8 bases stayed unmatched. Germline assignment: CDR1 SGHRS and CDR2 YFSETQ. The CDR3 sequence is 16 residues long. The CDR3, as DNA: TGCGCCAGCAGCCCCCTGACAGGGTATTCTGGAAACACCATATATTTT. It translates to CASSPLTGYSGNTIYF.

The chain carries TRBV3-1 (or the pseudogene TRBV3-2) and TRBJ2-5; D is perhaps TRBD2 (6 bases). The germline V gene has CDR1 LGHDT and CDR2 YNNKEL (reference sequence). The ends were cut back, 1 base at V and 5 bases at J, with 14 bases in the middle. This CDR3 is 15 amino acids long. The chain's CDR3 is CASSQVGGHAETQYF. The DNA of the CDR3 is TGTGCCAGCAGCCAAGTCGGGGGTCATGCGGAGACCCAGTACTTC.